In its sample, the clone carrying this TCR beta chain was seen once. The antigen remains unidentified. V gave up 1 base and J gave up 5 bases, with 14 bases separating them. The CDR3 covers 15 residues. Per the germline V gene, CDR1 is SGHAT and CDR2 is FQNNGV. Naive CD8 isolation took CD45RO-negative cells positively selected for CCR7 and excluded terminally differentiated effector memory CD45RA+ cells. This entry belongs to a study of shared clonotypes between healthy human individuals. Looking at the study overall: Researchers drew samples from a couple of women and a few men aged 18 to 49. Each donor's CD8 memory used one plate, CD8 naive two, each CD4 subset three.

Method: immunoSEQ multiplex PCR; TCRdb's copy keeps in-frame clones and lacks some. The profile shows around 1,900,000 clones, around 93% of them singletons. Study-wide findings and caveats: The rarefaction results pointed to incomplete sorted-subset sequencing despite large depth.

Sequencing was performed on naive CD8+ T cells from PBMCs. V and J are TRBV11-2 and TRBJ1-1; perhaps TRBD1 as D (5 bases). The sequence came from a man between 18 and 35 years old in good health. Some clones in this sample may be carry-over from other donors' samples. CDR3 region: CASSLGPSAGTEAFF. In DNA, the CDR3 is TGTGCCAGCAGCTTAGGGCCTTCGGCAGGGACTGAAGCTTTCTTT. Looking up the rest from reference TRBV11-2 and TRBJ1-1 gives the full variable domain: EAGVAQSPRYKIIEKRQSVAFWCNPISGHATLYWYQQILGQGPKLLIQFQNNGVVDDSQLPKDRFSAERLKGVDSTLKIQPAKLEDSAVYLCASSLGPSAGTEAFFGQGTRLTVV.